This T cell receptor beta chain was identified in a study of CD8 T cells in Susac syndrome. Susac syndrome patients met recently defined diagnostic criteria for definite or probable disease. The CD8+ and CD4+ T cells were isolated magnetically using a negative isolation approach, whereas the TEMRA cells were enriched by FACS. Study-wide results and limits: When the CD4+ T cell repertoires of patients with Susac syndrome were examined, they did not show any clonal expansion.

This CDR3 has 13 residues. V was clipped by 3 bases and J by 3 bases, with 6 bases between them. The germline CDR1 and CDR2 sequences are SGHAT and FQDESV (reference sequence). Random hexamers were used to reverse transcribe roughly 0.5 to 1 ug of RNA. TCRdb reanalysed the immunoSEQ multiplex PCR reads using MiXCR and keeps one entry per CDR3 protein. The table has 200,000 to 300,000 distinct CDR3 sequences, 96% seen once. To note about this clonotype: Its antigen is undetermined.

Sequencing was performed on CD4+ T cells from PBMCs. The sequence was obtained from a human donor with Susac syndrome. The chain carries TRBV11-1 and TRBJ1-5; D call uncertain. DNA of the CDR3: TGTGCCAGCAGCTTTGGCGACAATCAGCCCCAGCATTTT. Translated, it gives CASSFGDNQPQHF. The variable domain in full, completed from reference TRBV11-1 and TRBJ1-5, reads EAEVAQSPRYKITEKSQAVAFWCDPISGHATLYWYRQILGQGPELLVQFQDESVVDDSQLPKDRFSAERLKGVDSTLKIQPAELGDSAMYLCASSFGDNQPQHFGDGTRLSIL.